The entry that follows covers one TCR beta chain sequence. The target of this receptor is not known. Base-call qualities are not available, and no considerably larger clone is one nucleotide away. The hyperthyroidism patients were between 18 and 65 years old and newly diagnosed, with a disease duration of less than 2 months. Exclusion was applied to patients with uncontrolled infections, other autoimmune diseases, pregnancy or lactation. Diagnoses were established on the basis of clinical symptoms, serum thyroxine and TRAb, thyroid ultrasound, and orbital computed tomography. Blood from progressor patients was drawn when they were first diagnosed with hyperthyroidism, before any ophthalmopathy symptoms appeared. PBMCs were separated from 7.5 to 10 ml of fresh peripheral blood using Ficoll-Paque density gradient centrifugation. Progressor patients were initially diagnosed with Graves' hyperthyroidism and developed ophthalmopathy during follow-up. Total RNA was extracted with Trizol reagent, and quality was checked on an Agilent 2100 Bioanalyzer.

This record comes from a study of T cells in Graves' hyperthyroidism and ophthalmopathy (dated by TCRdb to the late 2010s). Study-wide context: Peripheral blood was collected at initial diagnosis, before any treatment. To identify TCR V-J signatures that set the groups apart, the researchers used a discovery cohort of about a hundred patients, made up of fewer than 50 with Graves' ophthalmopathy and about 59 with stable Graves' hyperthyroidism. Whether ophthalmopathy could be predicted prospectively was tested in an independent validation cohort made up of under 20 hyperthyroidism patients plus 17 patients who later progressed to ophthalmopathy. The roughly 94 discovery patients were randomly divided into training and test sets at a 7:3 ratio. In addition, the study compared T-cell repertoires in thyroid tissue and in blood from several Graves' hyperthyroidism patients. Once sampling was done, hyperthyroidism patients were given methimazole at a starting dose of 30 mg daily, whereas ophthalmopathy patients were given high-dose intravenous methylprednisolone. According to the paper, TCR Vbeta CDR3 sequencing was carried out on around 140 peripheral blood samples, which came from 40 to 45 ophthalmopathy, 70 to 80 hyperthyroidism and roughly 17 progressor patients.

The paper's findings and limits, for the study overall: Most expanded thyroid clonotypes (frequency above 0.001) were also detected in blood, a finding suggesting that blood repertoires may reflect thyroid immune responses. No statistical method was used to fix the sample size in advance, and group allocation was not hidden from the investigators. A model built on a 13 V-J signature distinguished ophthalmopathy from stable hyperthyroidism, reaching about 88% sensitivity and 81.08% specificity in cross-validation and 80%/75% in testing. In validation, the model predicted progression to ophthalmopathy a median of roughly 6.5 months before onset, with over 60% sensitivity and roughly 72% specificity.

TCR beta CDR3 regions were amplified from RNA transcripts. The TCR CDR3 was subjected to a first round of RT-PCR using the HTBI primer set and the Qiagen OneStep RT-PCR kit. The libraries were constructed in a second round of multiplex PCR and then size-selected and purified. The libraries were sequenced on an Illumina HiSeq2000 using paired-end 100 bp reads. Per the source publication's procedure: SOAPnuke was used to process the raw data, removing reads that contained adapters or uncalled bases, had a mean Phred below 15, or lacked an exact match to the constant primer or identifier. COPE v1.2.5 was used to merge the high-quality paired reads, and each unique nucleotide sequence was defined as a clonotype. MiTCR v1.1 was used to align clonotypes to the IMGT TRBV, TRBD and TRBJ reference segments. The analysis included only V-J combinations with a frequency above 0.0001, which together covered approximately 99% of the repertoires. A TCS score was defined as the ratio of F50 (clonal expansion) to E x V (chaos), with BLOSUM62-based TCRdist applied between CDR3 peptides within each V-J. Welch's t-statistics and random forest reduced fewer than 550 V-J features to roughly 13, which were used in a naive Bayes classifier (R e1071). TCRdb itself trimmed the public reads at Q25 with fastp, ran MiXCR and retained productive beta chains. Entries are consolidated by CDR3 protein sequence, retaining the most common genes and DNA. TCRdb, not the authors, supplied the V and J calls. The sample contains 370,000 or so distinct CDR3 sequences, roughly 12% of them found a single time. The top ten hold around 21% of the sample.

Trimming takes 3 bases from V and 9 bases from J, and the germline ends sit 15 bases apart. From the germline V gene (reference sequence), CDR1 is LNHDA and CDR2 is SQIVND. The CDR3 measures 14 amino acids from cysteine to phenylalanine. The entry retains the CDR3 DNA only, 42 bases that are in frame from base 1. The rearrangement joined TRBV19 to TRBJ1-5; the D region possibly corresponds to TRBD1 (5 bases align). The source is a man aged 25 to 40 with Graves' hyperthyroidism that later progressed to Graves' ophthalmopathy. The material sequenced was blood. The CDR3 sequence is CASSIPDAGLPQHF. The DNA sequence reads TGTGCCAGTAGTATCCCCGATGCGGGGCTGCCCCAGCATTTT.